The sequence of this T cell receptor (beta chain) was determined in a study of blood T cell repertoires in COVID-19. For the study at large: Whether acute or convalescent, the COVID-19 samples came from the United States, Italy and Spain. Nucleic acid was either cDNA or gDNA, and it came from T cells, B-cell-depleted T cells, or PBMCs.

The CDR3 is made up of 16 amino acids. Losses at the gene ends were 3 bases for V and 1 base for J; bases not matched to a gene: 6. Germline V gene data show CDR1 as SEHNR and CDR2 as FQNEAQ (reference sequence). Enrollees, roughly 18 to 90 years old, lived in 24 US areas. As handled by the study authors: Researchers report that nucleated cell counts were estimated from reference gene primer amplification. Libraries were prepared by immunoSEQ multiplex PCR; TCRdb keeps only in-frame clonotypes and omits some of them. For V, J and clone size, that table is used; D and trimming come from the DNA. The sample yields approximately 300,000 clones, 90% to 95% seen once.

The rearrangement joins TRBV7-9 to TRBJ1-2; 9 nucleotides align to TRBD1. The material sequenced was PBMCs or T cells enriched from blood (not recorded which). This clonotype was obtained from a woman in her 30s who had been exposed to COVID-19. As DNA, the CDR3 is TGTGCCAGCAGCTTCTTCCGGGACAGGGTTAACTATGGCTACACCTTC. Residues: CASSFFRDRVNYGYTF.